The rows below give T cell receptor beta chains drawn from one sample of a study of blood T cell repertoires in COVID-19. Repertoires were generated with immunoSEQ multiplex PCR, while TCRdb's copy carries only in-frame clones and drops some. This repertoire shows a few hundred thousand clones, less than 85% found once; its top ten account for around 3.4%. Sequenced sample: peripheral blood. The source of these receptors is a woman between 18 and 30 years old with acute or convalescent COVID-19. CDR3s include the opening cysteine and the closing phenylalanine or tryptophan. A D gene is named only where the DNA matches it firmly. Clone size is shown for a subset of rows, as once, few, many or a class of expanded clone.

j_call,d_call,clone_size,v_call,cdr3_nt,cdr3_aa
TRBJ2-2,NA,NA,TRBV7-3,TGTGCCAGCAGCTTCTCAGGGGTAACCGGGGAGCTGTTTTTT,CASSFSGVTGELFF
TRBJ1-2,NA,NA,TRBV27,TGTGCCAGCAGTTTAATAGGGGCAGATGGCTACACCTTC,CASSLIGADGYTF
TRBJ1-2,TRBD1,NA,TRBV24-1,TGTGCCACCAGTGAAACCGGGACAGGGAATGGCTACACCTTC,CATSETGTGNGYTF
TRBJ2-7,TRBD2,NA,TRBV11-2,TGTGCCAGCAGCTTAGATTTGGCGGGAGGGTACGAGCAGTACTTC,CASSLDLAGGYEQYF
TRBJ1-3,NA,NA,TRBV28,TGTGCCAGCAGCACCACCGGAGTCCGGGGCACCATATATTTT,CASSTTGVRGTIYF
TRBJ2-5,TRBD1,NA,TRBV18,TGTGCCAGCTCACCCTCGACAGGGGCAGAGACCCAGTACTTC,CASSPSTGAETQYF
TRBJ2-7,NA,NA,TRBV5-8,TGTGCCAGCAGGACACAGATGCCATCCTACGAGCAGTACTTC,CASRTQMPSYEQYF
TRBJ2-1,TRBD2,NA,TRBV4-1,TGCGCCAGCAGCCAATTAGCGGGCGCTACTAACTACAATGAGCAGTTCTTC,CASSQLAGATNYNEQFF
TRBJ1-5,NA,NA,TRBV5-5,TGTGCCAGCAGCTCCGACAGGAACAATCAGCCCCAGCATTTT,CASSSDRNNQPQHF
TRBJ1-2,TRBD1,NA,TRBV7-2,TGTGCCAGCAGCCAATCGGCGGGGACAGGGCACGGCTACACCTTC,CASSQSAGTGHGYTF
TRBJ2-7,NA,NA,TRBV2,TGTGCCAGCATGCGGTCCTACGAGCAGTACTTC,CASMRSYEQYF
TRBJ2-1,TRBD1,NA,TRBV5-1,TGCGCCAGCAGCTTGCCGGGGACAGGGTTGGGTGAGCAGTTCTTC,CASSLPGTGLGEQFF
TRBJ1-2,TRBD1,NA,TRBV12-3/TRBV12-4,TGTGCCAGCACCCCGACAGGGGACTATGGCTACACCTTC,CASTPTGDYGYTF
TRBJ2-2,NA,NA,TRBV7-9,TGTGCCAGCAGCCCGGGACTCGTGAACACCGGGGAGCTGTTTTTT,CASSPGLVNTGELFF
TRBJ1-4,TRBD1,NA,TRBV2,TGTGCCAGCAGTGAGAACAGGGGGCGACCACTCGGAAAACTGTTTTTT,CASSENRGRPLGKLFF
TRBJ2-5,NA,NA,TRBV24-1,TGTGCCACCAGTGATCGGACATGGATCGGAGAGACCCAGTACTTC,CATSDRTWIGETQYF
TRBJ1-1,NA,NA,TRBV13,TGTGCCAGCAGCTTAGAAGAGACACAGAACACTGAAGCTTTCTTT,CASSLEETQNTEAFF
TRBJ2-3,TRBD2,once,TRBV6-1,TGTGCCAGCAGTGAGGGACTAGCCCACACAGATACGCAGTATTTT,CASSEGLAHTDTQYF
TRBJ1-2,NA,NA,TRBV3-1/TRBV3-2,TGTGCCAGCAGCCCGGACCGGGACACCTATGGCTACACCTTC,CASSPDRDTYGYTF
TRBJ1-4,TRBD1,NA,TRBV7-2,TGTGCCAGCAGCTCCGGACAGGGGGGTCATGCTAATGAAAAACTGTTTTTT,CASSSGQGGHANEKLFF
TRBJ2-7,TRBD1,NA,TRBV5-4,TGTGCCAGCAGCTTGGCCGGGCAGGGGGACCACGAGCAGTACTTC,CASSLAGQGDHEQYF
TRBJ1-4,TRBD1,NA,TRBV18,TGTGCCAGCTTCGGAGACGGACAGGGAGGTGAAAAACTGTTTTTT,CASFGDGQGGEKLFF
TRBJ2-7,TRBD2,NA,TRBV10-3,TGTGCCATCAGGGGGACTAGCGGGCCCAGATTGGACTTC,CAIRGTSGPRLDF
TRBJ2-5,TRBD2,NA,TRBV9,TGTGCCCGTAGCGGGGGGGGAGAGACCCAGTACTTC,CARSGGGETQYF
TRBJ2-4,NA,NA,TRBV4-1,TGCGCCAGCAGCTCGATCGGGGCCAAAAACATTCAGTACTTC,CASSSIGAKNIQYF
TRBJ2-7,TRBD2,NA,TRBV6-5,TGTGCCAGCAGTTACTCTAGCGGGGGAGCCCTCGAGCAGTACTTC,CASSYSSGGALEQYF